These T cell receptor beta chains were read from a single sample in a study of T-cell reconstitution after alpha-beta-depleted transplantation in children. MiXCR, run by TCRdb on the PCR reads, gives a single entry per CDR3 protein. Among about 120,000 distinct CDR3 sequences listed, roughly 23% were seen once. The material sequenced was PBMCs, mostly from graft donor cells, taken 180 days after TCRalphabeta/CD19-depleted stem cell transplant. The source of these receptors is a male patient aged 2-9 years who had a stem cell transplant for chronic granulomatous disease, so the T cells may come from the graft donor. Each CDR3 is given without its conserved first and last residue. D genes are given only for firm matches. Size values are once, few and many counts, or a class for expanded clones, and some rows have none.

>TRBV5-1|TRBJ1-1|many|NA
ASSRARDTEAF
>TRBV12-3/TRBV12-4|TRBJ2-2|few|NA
ASSLDVSSENTGELF
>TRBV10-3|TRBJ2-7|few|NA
AIGGSSNEQY
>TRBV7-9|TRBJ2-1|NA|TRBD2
ASSPLGGRSSNEQF
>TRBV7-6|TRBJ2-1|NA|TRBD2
ASSKPTSKGRNEQF
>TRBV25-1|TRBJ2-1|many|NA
ASSEGFEQF
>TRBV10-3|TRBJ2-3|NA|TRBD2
ATRAGGGHTQY
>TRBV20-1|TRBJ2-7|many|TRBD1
SARDQGDPYEQY
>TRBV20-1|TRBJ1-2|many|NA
SAAGGGHYGYT
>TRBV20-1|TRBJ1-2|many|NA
SAETPNYGYT
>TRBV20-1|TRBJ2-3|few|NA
SATTERRGTDTQY
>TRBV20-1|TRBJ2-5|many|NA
SAPSGGETQY
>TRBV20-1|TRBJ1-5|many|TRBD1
SARARTGLGAQH
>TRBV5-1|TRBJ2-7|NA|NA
ASSLGDPYEQY
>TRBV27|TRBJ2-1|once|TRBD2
ASSFMGGGSGRVYNEQF
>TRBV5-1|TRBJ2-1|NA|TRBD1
ASSFRDRGFSEQF
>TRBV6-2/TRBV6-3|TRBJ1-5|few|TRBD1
ASGTLTGQGALGISNQPQH
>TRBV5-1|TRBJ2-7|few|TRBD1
ASSKSTRGQVSSEQY
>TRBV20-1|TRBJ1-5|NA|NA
SARARPELVH
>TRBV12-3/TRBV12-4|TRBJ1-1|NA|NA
ASSLRQTEAF
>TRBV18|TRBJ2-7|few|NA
ASSPGALAKVEQY
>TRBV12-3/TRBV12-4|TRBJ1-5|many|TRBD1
ASSPRQGVGQPQH
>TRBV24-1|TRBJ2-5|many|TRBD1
ATSDSHRGQETQY
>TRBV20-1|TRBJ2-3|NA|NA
SARVRDTQY
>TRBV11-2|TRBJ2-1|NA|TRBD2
ASYREAGGHEQF
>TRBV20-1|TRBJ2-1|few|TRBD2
SARVAGREF
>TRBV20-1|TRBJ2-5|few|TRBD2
SARDGGAPETQY
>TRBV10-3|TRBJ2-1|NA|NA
AISPPTGSSYNEQF
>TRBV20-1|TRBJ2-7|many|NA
SASRQTYEQY
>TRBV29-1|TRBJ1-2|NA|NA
SVEDPREFNYGYT
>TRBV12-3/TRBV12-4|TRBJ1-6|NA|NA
ASSLYRALH
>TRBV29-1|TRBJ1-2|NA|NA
SVGPPKEDLYGYT
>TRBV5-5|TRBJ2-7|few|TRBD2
ASSPDTHTSGTYEQY
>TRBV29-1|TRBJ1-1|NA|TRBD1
SGDRASTEAF
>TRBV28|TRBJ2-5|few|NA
ASRSGPPVQETQY
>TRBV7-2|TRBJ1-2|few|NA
ASSFQYWGYT
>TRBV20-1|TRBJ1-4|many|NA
SARDGGREKLF
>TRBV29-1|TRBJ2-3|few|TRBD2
SVGSGTSGGDTQY
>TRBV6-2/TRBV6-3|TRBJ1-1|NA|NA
ASSYPGRTEAF
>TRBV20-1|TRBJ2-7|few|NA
SATSRVAYEQY
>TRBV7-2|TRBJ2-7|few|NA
ASTNGPLREQY
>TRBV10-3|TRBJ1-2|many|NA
AIRMGRDTIINYGYT
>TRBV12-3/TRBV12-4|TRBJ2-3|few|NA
ASRNREREDTQY
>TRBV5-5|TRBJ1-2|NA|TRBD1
ASSLETGTVDYGYT